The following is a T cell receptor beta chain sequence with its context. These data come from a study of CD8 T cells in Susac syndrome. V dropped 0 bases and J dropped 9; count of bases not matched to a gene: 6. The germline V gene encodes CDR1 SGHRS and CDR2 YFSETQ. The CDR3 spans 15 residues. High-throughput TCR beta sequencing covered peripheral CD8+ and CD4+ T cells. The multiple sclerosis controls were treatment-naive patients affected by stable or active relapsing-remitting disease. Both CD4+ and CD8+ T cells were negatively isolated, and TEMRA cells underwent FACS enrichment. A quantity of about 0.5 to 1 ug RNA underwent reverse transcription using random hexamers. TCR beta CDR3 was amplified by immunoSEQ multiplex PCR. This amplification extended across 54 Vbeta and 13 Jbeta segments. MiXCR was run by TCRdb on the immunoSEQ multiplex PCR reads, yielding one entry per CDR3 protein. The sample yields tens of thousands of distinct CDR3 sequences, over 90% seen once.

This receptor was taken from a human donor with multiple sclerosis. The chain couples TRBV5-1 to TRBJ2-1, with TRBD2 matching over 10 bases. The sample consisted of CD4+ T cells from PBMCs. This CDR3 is CASSLVASGGSEQFF. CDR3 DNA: TGCGCCAGCAGCTTGGTCGCTAGCGGGGGAAGTGAGCAGTTCTTC.